These T cell receptor beta chains were read from a single sample in a study of OX40 agonist ivuxolimab in advanced cancers. Sequencing used immunoSEQ multiplex PCR; TCRdb keeps in-frame clones, though not all of them. The table shows tens of thousands of clones, with 86% occurring only once. The material was CD4+ or CD8+ T cells sorted from blood, obtained in a trial of the OX40 agonist ivuxolimab. These receptors all come from an adult with an advanced solid tumor such as melanoma, head and neck, liver or kidney cancer. CDR3s include the opening cysteine and the closing phenylalanine or tryptophan. A D gene is named only where the DNA matches it firmly. Rows give clone size only sometimes, using once, few, many, or a class for an expanded clone.

length | J | V | D | size | CDR3 | DNA
14 | TRBJ1-2 | TRBV19 | NA | NA | CASSIPGVRNGYTF | TGTGCCAGTAGTATACCAGGGGTCCGGAATGGCTACACCTTC
15 | TRBJ2-2 | TRBV5-1 | NA | NA | CASSLQGPNTGELFF | TGCGCCAGCAGCTTACAGGGCCCGAACACCGGGGAGCTGTTTTTT
13 | TRBJ2-7 | TRBV10-3 | NA | NA | CAISRRDPYEQYF | TGTGCCATCAGTCGCAGGGATCCCTACGAGCAGTACTTC
12 | TRBJ1-5 | TRBV28 | TRBD1 | NA | CASSSHGTAMNF | TGTGCCAGCAGTTCGCATGGGACAGCCATGAATTTT
12 | TRBJ2-4 | TRBV6-1 | NA | NA | CASTPGKNIQYF | TGTGCCAGCACCCCAGGGAAAAACATTCAGTACTTC
17 | TRBJ2-2 | TRBV5-1 | TRBD2 | NA | CASSQLRGAGGAGELFF | TGCGCCAGCAGCCAACTGAGGGGCGCGGGAGGCGCCGGGGAGCTGTTTTTT
14 | TRBJ2-3 | TRBV7-2 | NA | NA | CASSLRTTTDTQYF | TGTGCCAGCAGCTTAAGAACCACCACAGATACGCAGTATTTT
12 | TRBJ1-1 | TRBV29-1 | TRBD1 | once | CGGGQVNTEAFF | TGCGGGGGGGGACAGGTGAACACTGAAGCTTTCTTT
15 | TRBJ2-2 | TRBV4-2 | NA | NA | CASSQEGQIVGELFF | TGTGCCAGCAGCCAAGAGGGCCAGATCGTCGGGGAGCTGTTTTTT
13 | TRBJ1-4 | TRBV27 | NA | NA | CASSPAMSEKLFF | TGTGCCAGCAGTCCCGCTATGAGTGAAAAACTGTTTTTT
16 | TRBJ2-2 | TRBV5-4 | NA | NA | CASSLGGTFRTGELFF | TGTGCCAGCAGCTTGGGTGGGACATTTCGCACCGGGGAGCTGTTTTTT
14 | TRBJ2-3 | TRBV6-1 | TRBD1 | NA | CASSDRGWADTQYF | TGTGCCAGCAGCGACAGGGGGTGGGCAGATACGCAGTATTTT
13 | TRBJ1-6 | TRBV11-2 | NA | once | CASSSRRNSPLHF | TGTGCCAGCAGCTCCCGACGAAATTCACCCCTCCACTTT
18 | TRBJ1-3 | TRBV4-2 | NA | NA | CASSQRGGLQSSGNTIYF | TGTGCCAGCAGCCAAAGGGGGGGACTCCAGAGCTCTGGAAACACCATATATTTT
18 | TRBJ2-1 | TRBV27 | NA | NA | CASSHRGLTFTRNYEQFF | TGTGCCAGCAGCCACAGGGGACTAACTTTTACTAGGAACTATGAGCAGTTCTTC
14 | TRBJ1-2 | TRBV6-6 | NA | NA | CASNNRASNYGYTF | TGTGCCAGCAACAACAGGGCCTCTAACTATGGCTACACCTTC
14 | TRBJ2-1 | TRBV2 | TRBD2 | NA | CASSGQRGYNEQFF | TGTGCCAGCAGTGGCCAGCGGGGCTACAATGAGCAGTTCTTC
15 | TRBJ2-1 | TRBV5-8 | NA | NA | CASSLDSGSYNEQFF | TGTGCCAGCAGCTTGGACAGTGGGTCCTACAATGAGCAGTTCTTC
11 | TRBJ2-2 | TRBV5-1 | NA | NA | CASSLEGELFF | TGCGCCAGCAGCTTGGAGGGGGAGCTGTTTTTT
15 | TRBJ1-2 | TRBV5-8 | TRBD1 | NA | CASSSVGQDDYGYTF | TGTGCCAGCAGCAGTGTCGGACAGGACGACTATGGCTACACCTTC
14 | TRBJ2-7 | TRBV5-4 | NA | NA | CASSPWSSSYEQYF | TGTGCCAGCAGCCCATGGTCGAGCTCCTACGAGCAGTACTTC
13 | TRBJ2-3 | TRBV18 | NA | NA | CASSPLLSDTQYF | TGTGCCAGCTCACCCCTCTTATCAGATACGCAGTATTTT
11 | TRBJ1-2 | TRBV7-2 | TRBD1 | NA | CASSQGQVRTF | TGTGCCAGCAGCCAGGGACAGGTCCGAACCTTC